The text below deals with one TCR beta chain. The clone's antigen remains unknown. These data are taken from a study of monozygotic twins with inflammatory bowel disease (dated by TCRdb to between 2019 and 2020). Study-wide context: The complete study included around 30 monozygotic twin pairs: 19 IBD-discordant Danish pairs and nine German pairs, of which four were IBD-concordant and five were IBD-discordant. Each individual had, on average, about 151 000 unique TCRalpha sequences and 181 000 unique TCRbeta sequences available for analysis. The search for disease-associated traits relied mainly on comparing, within discordant pairs, IBD patients with their genetically identical healthy co-twins.

From each donor, a roughly 2.7 ml peripheral blood sample was collected into PAXgene tubes and kept at -80 degrees C. Total RNA was isolated from whole blood with the PAXgene blood miRNA kit on an automated QIAcube, without T cell sorting. Deep TCRalpha and TCRbeta repertoire profiling with unique molecular barcoding was performed on peripheral blood of monozygotic twin pairs concordant or discordant for inflammatory bowel disease. For every twin pair, smoking habits were documented, and each individual was categorised as a current, former or never smoker. Preparation of the library involved 5' RACE. Preparation of each TCR library used around 3,500 ng of total RNA. cDNA was synthesized with SMARTScribe reverse transcriptase in eight separate reactions per sample. During cDNA synthesis, template switching was used to introduce unique molecular identifiers that contained a 6-nucleotide sample barcode. Amplification of TCRalpha and TCRbeta cDNA involved two nested PCRs of approximately 16 and 9 cycles, and each PCR was followed by bead purification. Before amplification, the cDNA was treated with uracil DNA-glycosylase and purified using the QIAquick PCR purification kit. In the second PCR, Illumina TruSeq-compatible adapters and sample-specific barcodes were added. Library quality and concentration were assessed using TapeStation and Qubit, and approximately 5 ng of each library was pooled. Sequencing of pooled libraries was carried out on an Illumina HiSeq2500 single-index Rapid Run using 2 x 100 bp reads and custom sequencing primers. Under the source paper's analysis protocol: PCR and sequencing errors were corrected by UMI-based consensus assembly using MiGEC version 1.2.6. MiXCR version 2.1.1 handled V(D)J alignment, clonotype assembly and CDR3 extraction. Gene usage, clonotype sharing and MAIT/NKT TCR abundance were normalised by analysing the top 1000, 10 000 and 20 000 clonotypes per sample. Diversity was computed as the inverse Simpson index with the vegan R package after downsampling to 27 000 UMIs. Paired Mann-Whitney U tests were applied to discordant twin pairs, and Benjamini-Hochberg correction was used for multiple testing. TCRdb reprocessed the reads, reporting each CDR3 protein sequence once and no DNA. For this entry, the V and J calls and clone size follow TCRdb and not the study's own pipeline. The sample's own table lists over 100,000 distinct CDR3 sequences. The ten largest clones add up to around 12% of the sample.

Results and caveats for the whole study, not just this receptor: Different T cell subtypes could not be distinguished in the analysis. A decrease in TCRbeta repertoire diversity, as measured by inverse Simpson index, was observed in IBD patients compared with their healthy co-twins. Compared with healthy twins, IBD patients shared fewer clonotypes with other individuals, and the difference was most pronounced in patients with signs of disease activity. Concordant and discordant twins showed no difference in repertoire similarity, possibly because of limited statistical power. No single strong signal or clonotype linked to IBD turned up in the results, so the idea that one exists was not supported. Differing immunosuppressive treatments among patients may have added background noise and inter-individual variability to the repertoires.

The sequenced material came from blood. The clonotype comes from a human donor with ulcerative colitis or Crohn's disease, or a healthy co-twin of an affected twin (not recorded which).

The CDR3 region: CSARGLRLAGELFF. The chain couples TRBV20-1 to TRBJ2-2; the TCRdb D gene call, TRBD2, has no DNA to confirm it. The germline V gene (reference sequence) provides CDR1 DFQATT and CDR2 SNEGSKA. The CDR3 numbers 14 residues from cysteine through phenylalanine. No DNA was logged.